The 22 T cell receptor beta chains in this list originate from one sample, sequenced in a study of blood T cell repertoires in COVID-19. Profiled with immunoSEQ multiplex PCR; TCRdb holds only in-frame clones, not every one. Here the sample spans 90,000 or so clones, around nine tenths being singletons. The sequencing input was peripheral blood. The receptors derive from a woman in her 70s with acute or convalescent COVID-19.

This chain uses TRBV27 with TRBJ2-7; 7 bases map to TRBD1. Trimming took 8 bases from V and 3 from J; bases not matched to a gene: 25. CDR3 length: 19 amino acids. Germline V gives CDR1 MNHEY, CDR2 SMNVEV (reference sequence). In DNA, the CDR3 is TGTGCCAGCTCTCTGGGTAGTCCAGGGGGTCTTAGAACCGACTACGAGCAGTACTTC. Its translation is CASSLGSPGGLRTDYEQYF.

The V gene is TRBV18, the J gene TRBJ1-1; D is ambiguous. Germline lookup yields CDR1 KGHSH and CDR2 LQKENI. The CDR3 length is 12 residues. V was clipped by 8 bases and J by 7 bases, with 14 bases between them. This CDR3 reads CASTTGALEAFF. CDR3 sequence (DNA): TGTGCCAGCACTACCGGCGCGCTTGAAGCTTTCTTT.

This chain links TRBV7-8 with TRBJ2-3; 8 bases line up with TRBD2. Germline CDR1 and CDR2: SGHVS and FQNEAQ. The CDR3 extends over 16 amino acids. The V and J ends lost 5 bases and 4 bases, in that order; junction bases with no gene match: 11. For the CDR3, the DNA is TGTGCCAGCAGCCCATCGCGGGGGGCTGGGGCAGATACGCAGTATTTT. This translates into CASSPSRGAGADTQYF.

The CDR3 spells CASSPADLWGADTQYF. Here the CDR3 DNA reads TGTGCCAGCTCACCTGCCGATCTCTGGGGCGCAGATACGCAGTATTTT. This chain links TRBV18 with TRBJ2-3; D might be TRBD1 (5 bases). Germline lookup yields CDR1 KGHSH and CDR2 LQKENI. The CDR3 length is 16 residues. V gave up 3 bases and J gave up 4 bases, with 17 bases separating them.

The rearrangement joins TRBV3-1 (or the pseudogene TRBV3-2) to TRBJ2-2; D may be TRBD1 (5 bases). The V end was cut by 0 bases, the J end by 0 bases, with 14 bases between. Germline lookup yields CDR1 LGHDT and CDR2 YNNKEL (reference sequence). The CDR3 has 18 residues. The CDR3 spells CASSQDLGASANTGELFF. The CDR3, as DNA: TGTGCCAGCAGCCAAGATTTAGGGGCTTCCGCGAACACCGGGGAGCTGTTTTTT.

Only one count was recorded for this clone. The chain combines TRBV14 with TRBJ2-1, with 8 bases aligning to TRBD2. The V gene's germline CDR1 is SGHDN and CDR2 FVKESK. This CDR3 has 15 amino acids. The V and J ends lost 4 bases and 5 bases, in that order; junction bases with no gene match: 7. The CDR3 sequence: CASSRIAGRDNEQFF. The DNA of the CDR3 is TGTGCCAGCAGCCGTATAGCGGGGCGAGACAATGAGCAGTTCTTC.

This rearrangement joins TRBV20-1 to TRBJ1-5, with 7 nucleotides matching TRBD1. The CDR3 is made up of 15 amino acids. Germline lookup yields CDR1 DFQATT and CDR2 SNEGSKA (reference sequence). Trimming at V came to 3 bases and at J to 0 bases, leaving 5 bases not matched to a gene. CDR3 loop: CSASGTVSSNQPQHF. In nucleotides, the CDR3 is TGCAGTGCTAGTGGGACAGTCTCTAGCAATCAGCCCCAGCATTTT.

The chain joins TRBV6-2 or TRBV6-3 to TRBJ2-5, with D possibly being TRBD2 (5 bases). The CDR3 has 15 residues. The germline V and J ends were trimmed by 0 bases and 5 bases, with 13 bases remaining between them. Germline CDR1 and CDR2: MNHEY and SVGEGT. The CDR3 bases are TGTGCCAGCAGTTACTCCGGTTTGGGCGGGGAGACCCAGTACTTC. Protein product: CASSYSGLGGETQYF.

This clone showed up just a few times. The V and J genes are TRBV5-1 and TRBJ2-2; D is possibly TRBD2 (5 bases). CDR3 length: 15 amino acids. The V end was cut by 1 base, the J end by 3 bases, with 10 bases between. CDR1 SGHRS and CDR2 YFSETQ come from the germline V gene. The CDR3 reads CASSLSGDDTGELFF. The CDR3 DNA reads TGCGCCAGCAGCTTGTCCGGGGATGACACCGGGGAGCTGTTTTTT.

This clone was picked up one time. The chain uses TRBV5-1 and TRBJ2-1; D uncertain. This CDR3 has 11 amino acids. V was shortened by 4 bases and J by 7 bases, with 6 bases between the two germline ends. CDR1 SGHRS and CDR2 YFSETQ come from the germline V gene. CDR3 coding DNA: TGCGCCAGCAGCGTTCTTAATGAGCAGTTCTTC. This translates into CASSVLNEQFF.

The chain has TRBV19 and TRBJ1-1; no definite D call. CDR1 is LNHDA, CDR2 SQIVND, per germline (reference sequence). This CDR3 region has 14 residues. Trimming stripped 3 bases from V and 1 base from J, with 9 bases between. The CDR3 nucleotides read TGTGCCAGTAGTATTTCAGGCTCGAACACTGAAGCTTTCTTT. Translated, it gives CASSISGSNTEAFF.

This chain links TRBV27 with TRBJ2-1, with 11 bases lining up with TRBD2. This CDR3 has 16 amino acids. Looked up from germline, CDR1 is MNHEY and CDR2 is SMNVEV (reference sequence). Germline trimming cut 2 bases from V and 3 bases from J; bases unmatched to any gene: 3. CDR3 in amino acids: CASSLVGTSGYNEQFF. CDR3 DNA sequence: TGTGCCAGCAGTTTAGTCGGGACTAGCGGCTACAATGAGCAGTTCTTC.

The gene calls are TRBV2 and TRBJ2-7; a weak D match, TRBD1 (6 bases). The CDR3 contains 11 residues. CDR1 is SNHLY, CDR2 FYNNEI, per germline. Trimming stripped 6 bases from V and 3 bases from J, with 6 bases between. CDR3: CASSRGYEQYF. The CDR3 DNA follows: TGTGCCAGCAGCAGGGGCTACGAGCAGTACTTC.

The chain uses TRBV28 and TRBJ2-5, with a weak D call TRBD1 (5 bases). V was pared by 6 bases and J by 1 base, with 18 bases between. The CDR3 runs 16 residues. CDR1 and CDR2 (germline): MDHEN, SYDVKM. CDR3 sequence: CASSGWARASQETQYF. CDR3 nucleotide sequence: TGTGCCAGCAGCGGATGGGCCAGGGCCTCCCAAGAGACCCAGTACTTC.

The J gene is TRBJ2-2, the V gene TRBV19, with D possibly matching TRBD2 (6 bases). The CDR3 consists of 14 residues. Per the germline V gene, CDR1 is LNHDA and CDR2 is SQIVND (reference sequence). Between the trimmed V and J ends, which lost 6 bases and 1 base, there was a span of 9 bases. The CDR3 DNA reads TGTGCCAGTAGGACCGGGGGGAACACCGGGGAGCTGTTTTTT. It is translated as CASRTGGNTGELFF.

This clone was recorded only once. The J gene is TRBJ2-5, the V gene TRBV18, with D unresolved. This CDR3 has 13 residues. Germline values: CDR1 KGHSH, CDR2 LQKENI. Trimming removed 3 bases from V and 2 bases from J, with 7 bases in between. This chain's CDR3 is CASSPLRQETQYF. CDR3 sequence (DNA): TGTGCCAGCTCACCGCTAAGACAAGAGACCCAGTACTTC.

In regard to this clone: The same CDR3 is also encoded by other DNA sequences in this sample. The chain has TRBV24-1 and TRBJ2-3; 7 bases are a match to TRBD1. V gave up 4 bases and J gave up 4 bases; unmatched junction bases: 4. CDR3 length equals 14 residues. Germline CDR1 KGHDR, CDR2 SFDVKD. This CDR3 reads CATSDPGGPDTQYF. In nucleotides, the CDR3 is TGTGCCACCAGTGACCCAGGGGGTCCAGATACGCAGTATTTT.

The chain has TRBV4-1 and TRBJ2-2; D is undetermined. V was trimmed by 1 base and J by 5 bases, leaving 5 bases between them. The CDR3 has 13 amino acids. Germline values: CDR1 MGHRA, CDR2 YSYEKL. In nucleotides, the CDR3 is TGCGCCAGCAGCCAAGTTATTACCGGGGAGCTGTTTTTT. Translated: CASSQVITGELFF.

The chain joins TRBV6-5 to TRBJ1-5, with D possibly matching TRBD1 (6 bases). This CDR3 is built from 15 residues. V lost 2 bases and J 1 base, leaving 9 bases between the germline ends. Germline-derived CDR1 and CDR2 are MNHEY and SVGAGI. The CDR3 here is CASSYGRGSNQPQHF. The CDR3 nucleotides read TGTGCCAGCAGTTACGGTAGGGGGAGCAATCAGCCCCAGCATTTT.

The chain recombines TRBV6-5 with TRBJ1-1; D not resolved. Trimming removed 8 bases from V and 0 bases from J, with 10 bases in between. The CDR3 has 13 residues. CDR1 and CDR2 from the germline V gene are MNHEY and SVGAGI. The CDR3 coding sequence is TGTGCCAGCCATAGTTCTCTGAACACTGAAGCTTTCTTT. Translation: CASHSSLNTEAFF.

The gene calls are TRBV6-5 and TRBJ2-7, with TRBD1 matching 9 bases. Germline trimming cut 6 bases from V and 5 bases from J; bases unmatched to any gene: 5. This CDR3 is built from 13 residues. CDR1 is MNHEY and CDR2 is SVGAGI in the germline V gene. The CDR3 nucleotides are TGTGCCAGCAGAGCACAGGGGGCCAACGAGCAGTACTTC. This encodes CASRAQGANEQYF.

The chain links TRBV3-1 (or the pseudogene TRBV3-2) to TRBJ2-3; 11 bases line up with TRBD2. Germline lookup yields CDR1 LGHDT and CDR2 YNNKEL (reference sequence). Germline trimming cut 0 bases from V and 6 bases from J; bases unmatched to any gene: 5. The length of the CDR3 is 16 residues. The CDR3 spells CASSQDLAGGGDTQYF. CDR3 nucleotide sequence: TGTGCCAGCAGCCAAGACCTAGCGGGGGGCGGGGATACGCAGTATTTT.